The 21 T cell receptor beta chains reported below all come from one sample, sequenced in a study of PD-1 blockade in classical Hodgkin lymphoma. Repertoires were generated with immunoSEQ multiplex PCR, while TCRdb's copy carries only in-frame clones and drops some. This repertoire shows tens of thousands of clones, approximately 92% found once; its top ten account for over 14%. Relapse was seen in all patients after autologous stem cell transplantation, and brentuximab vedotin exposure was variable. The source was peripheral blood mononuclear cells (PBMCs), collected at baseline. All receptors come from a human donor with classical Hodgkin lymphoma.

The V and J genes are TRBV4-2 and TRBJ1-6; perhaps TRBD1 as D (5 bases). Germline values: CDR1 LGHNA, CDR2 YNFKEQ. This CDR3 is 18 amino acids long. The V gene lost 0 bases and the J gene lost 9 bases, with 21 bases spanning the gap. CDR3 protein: CASSQDSVLGPDGSPLHF. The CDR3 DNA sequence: TGTGCCAGCAGCCAAGATTCGGTACTGGGGCCGGATGGTTCACCCCTCCACTTT.

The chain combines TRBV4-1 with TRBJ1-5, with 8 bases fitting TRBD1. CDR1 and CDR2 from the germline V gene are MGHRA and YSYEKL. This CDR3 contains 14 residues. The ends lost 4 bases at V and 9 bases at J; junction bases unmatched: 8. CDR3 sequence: CASSLSRGRSPQHF. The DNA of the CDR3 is TGCGCCAGCAGCCTGAGCAGGGGGCGGTCGCCCCAGCATTTT.

The DNA for the CDR3 is TGCAGCGTTGAGGTGGGGGGAAGTTGGGATACGCAGTATTTT. This encodes CSVEVGGSWDTQYF. The rearrangement joins TRBV29-1 to TRBJ2-3; perhaps TRBD2 as D (6 bases). Trimming shortened V by 3 bases and J by 6 bases, and 16 bases separated the two germline ends. The CDR3 is made up of 14 amino acids. Germline values: CDR1 SQVTM, CDR2 ANQGSEA.

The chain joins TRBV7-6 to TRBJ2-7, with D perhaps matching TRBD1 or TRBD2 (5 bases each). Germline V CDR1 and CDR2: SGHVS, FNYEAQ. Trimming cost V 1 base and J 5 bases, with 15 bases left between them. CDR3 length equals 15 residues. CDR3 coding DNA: TGTGCCAGCAGCTTAGAGGTTGGGACCGGTGACGAGCAGTACTTC. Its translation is CASSLEVGTGDEQYF.

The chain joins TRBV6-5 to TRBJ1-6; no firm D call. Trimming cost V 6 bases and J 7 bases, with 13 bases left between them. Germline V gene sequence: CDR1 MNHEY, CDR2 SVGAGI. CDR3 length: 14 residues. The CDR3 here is CASRAVPLNSPLHF. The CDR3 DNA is TGTGCCAGCAGGGCTGTTCCGCTAAATTCACCCCTCCACTTT.

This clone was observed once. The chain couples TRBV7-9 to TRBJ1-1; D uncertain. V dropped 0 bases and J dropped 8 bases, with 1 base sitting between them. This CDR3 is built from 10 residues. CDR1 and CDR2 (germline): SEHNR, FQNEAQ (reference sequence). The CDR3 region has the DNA TGTGCCAGCAGCTTAGCCGAAGCTTTCTTT. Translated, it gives CASSLAEAFF.

The CDR3 DNA follows: TGTGCCAGCAGACGTATCGACAGGGGGCTCACTGAAGCTTTCTTT. Translation gives CASRRIDRGLTEAFF. The chain links TRBV11-2 to TRBJ1-1; 10 nucleotides align to TRBD1. Germline values: CDR1 SGHAT, CDR2 FQNNGV. The CDR3 runs to 15 residues. J gave up 4 bases and V 6 bases, and 8 bases lay outside the gene matches.

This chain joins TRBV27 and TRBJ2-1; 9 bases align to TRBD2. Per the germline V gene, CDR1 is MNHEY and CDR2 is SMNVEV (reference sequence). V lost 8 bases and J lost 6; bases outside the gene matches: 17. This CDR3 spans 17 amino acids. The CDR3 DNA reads TGTGCCAGCTCCCTGGGCTTCAGGCGAGCGGGGGGCAATGAGCAGTTCTTC. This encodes CASSLGFRRAGGNEQFF.

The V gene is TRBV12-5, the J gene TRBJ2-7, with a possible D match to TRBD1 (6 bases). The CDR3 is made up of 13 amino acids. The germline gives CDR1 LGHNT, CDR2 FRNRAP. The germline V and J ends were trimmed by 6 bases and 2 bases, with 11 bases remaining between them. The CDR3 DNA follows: TGTGCTAGTGGCCTTGGACAGACCTACGAGCAGTACTTC. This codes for CASGLGQTYEQYF. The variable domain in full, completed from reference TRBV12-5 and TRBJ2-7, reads DARVTQTPRHKVTEMGQEVTMRCQPILGHNTVFWYRQTMMQGLELLAYFRNRAPLDDSGMPKDRFSAEMPDATLATLKIQPSEPRDSAVYFCASGLGQTYEQYFGPGTRLTVT.

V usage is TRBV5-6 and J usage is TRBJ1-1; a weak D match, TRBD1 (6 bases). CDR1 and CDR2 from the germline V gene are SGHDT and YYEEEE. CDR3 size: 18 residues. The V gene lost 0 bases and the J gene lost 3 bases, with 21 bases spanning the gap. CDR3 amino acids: CASSLEVGTRALYTEAFF. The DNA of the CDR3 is TGTGCCAGCAGCTTGGAAGTGGGGACACGGGCACTTTACACTGAAGCTTTCTTT.

This CDR3 reads CASSFLREAVNTEAFF. The CDR3 DNA follows: TGTGCCAGCAGCTTCCTCCGGGAAGCGGTGAACACTGAAGCTTTCTTT. This chain joins TRBV7-8 and TRBJ1-1; no definite D call. Trimming stripped 3 bases from V and 0 bases from J, with 14 bases between. The V gene's germline CDR1 is SGHVS and CDR2 FQNEAQ. This CDR3 is 16 amino acids long.

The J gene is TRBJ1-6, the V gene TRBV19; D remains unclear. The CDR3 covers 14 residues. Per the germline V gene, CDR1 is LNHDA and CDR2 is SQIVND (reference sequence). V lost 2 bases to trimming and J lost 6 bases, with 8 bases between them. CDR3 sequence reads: CASSIYGINSPLHF. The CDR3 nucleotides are TGTGCCAGTAGTATATATGGGATTAATTCACCCCTCCACTTT.

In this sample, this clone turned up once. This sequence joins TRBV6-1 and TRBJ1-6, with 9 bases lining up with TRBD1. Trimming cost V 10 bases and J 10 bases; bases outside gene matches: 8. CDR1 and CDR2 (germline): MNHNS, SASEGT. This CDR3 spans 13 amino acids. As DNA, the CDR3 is TGTGCCACGCGTGGGACAGGGTACTCACCCCTCCACTTT. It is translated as CATRGTGYSPLHF.

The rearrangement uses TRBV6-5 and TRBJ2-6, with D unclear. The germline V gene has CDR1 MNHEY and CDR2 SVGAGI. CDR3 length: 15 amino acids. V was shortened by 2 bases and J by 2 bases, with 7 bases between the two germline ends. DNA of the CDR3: TGTGCCAGCAGTTACCCAGACGCTGGGGCCAACGTCCTGACTTTC. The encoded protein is CASSYPDAGANVLTF.

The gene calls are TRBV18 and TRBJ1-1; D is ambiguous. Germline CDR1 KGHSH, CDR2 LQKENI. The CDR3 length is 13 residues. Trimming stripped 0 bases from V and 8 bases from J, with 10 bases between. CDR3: CASSPPRGIEAFF. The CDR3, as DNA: TGTGCCAGCTCACCACCGAGAGGGATCGAAGCTTTCTTT. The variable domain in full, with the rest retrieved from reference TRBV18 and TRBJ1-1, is NAGVMQNPRHLVRRRGQEARLRCSPMKGHSHVYWYRQLPEEGLKFMVYLQKENIIDESGMPKERFSAEFPKEGPSILRIQQVVRGDSAAYFCASSPPRGIEAFFGQGTRLTVV.

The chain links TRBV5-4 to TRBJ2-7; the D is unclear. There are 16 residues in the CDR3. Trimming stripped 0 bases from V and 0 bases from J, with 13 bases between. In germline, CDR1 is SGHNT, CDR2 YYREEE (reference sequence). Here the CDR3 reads CASSLGNVMSSYEQYF. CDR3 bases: TGTGCCAGCAGCTTGGGCAACGTAATGAGCTCCTACGAGCAGTACTTC.

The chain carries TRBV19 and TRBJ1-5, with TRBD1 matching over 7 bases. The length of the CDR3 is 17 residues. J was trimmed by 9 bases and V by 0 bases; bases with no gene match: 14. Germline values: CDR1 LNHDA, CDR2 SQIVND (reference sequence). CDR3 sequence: CASSIEPTGVGGPPQHF. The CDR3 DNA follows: TGTGCCAGTAGTATAGAACCTACAGGGGTGGGCGGTCCGCCCCAGCATTTT.

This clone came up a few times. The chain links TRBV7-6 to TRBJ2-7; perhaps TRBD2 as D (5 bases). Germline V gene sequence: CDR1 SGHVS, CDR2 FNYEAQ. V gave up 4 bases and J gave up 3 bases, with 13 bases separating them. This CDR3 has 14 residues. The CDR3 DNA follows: TGTGCCAGCAGCTCCCGGGAACCTTACTACGAGCAGTACTTC. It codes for CASSSREPYYEQYF. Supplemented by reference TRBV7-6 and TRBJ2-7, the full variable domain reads GAGVSQSPRYKVTKRGQDVALRCDPISGHVSLYWYRQALGQGPEFLTYFNYEAQQDKSGLPNDRFSAERPEGSISTLTIQRTEQRDSAMYRCASSSREPYYEQYFGPGTRLTVT.

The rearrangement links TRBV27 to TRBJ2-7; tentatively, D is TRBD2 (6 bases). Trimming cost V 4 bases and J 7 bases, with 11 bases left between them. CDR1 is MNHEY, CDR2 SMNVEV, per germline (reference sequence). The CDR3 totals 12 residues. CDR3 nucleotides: TGTGCCAGCAGTTGGCCTGGGGGGGAGCAGTACTTC. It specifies CASSWPGGEQYF.

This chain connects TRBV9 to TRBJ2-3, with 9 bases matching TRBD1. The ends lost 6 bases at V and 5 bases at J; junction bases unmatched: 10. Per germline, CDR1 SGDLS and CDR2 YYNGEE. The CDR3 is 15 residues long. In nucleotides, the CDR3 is TGTGCCAGCACCCGAACAGGGGGCATTAGAGATACGCAGTATTTT. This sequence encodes CASTRTGGIRDTQYF.

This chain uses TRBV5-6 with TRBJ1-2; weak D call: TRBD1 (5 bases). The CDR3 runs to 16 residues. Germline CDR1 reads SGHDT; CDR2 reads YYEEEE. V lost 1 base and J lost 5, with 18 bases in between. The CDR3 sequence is CASSLTGRGLGYGYTF. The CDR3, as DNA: TGTGCCAGCAGCTTGACAGGACGCGGCCTGGGATATGGCTACACCTTC.